These T cell receptor beta chains were read from a single sample in a study of blood T cell repertoires in COVID-19. The table came from immunoSEQ multiplex PCR; TCRdb's copy has only in-frame clones and leaves some out. The sample yields some 89,000 clones, roughly 90% seen once. The sample taken for sequencing was peripheral blood. The receptors shown here come from a man aged 50-60 years with acute or convalescent COVID-19. The CDR3 runs from the conserved cysteine through the conserved F or W. A D gene is named only where the DNA matches it firmly.

>TRBV7-9|TRBD1|TRBJ2-7
CASSPGTGISEQYF
TGTGCCAGCAGTCCCGGGACAGGGATTTCCGAGCAGTACTTC
>TRBV3-1/TRBV3-2|.|TRBJ1-6
CASSPGSYNSPLHF
TGTGCCAGCAGCCCCGGCTCCTATAATTCACCCCTCCACTTT
>TRBV2|.|TRBJ2-1
CASRYSGEQFF
TGTGCCAGCCGCTATTCGGGGGAGCAGTTCTTC
>TRBV4-1|.|TRBJ1-1
CASRLNENTEAFF
TGCGCCAGCAGACTTAACGAGAACACTGAAGCTTTCTTT
>TRBV20-1|TRBD2|TRBJ2-5
CSAGRAETQYF
TGCAGTGCTGGGAGGGCGGAGACCCAGTACTTC
>TRBV9|.|TRBJ1-1
CASSVGWAMNTEAFF
TGTGCCAGCAGCGTAGGATGGGCCATGAACACTGAAGCTTTCTTT
>TRBV9|TRBD2|TRBJ2-1
CASSPSGTYNEQFF
TGTGCCAGCAGCCCTAGCGGGACCTACAATGAGCAGTTCTTC
>TRBV11-2|.|TRBJ2-1
CASSYTSLALGDNEQFF
TGTGCCAGCAGCTATACCAGTCTAGCACTGGGTGACAATGAGCAGTTCTTC
>TRBV10-2|TRBD2|TRBJ2-2
CASTNSGRNTGELFF
TGCGCCAGCACCAATAGCGGGAGGAACACCGGGGAGCTGTTTTTT
>TRBV29-1|.|TRBJ2-2
CSVSRAGGTGELFF
TGCAGCGTGTCTAGAGCAGGAGGGACCGGGGAGCTGTTTTTT
>TRBV10-3|TRBD2|TRBJ2-3
CAISESAGSTDTQYF
TGTGCCATCAGTGAGTCAGCGGGGAGCACAGATACGCAGTATTTT
>TRBV6-5|.|TRBJ1-2
CASSYSGHAVASGYTF
TGTGCCAGCAGTTACTCGGGACACGCAGTGGCGAGTGGCTACACCTTC
>TRBV7-3|.|TRBJ1-1
CASSPIGGDTEAFF
TGTGCCAGCAGCCCAATCGGGGGGGACACTGAAGCTTTCTTT
>TRBV3-1/TRBV3-2|.|TRBJ2-1
CASSLTVNSYNEQFF
TGTGCCAGCAGCTTGACTGTCAACTCCTACAATGAGCAGTTCTTC
>TRBV5-1|TRBD2|TRBJ2-3
CASSSVAGGEDTQYF
TGCGCCAGCAGCTCTGTAGCGGGAGGGGAAGATACGCAGTATTTT
>TRBV4-1|TRBD1|TRBJ1-3
CASSQVGQGDTIYF
TGCGCCAGCAGCCAAGTTGGACAGGGAGACACCATATATTTT